This T cell receptor (beta chain) was sequenced during a study of identical twins' blood T cells. Both ends of each TCR cDNA library bore sample-specific barcodes. TCRdb itself ran the 5' RACE reads through MiXCR, one entry per CDR3 protein. This table holds a few hundred thousand distinct CDR3 sequences, approximately 30% found once. This clonotype showed up just once. The germline V gene encodes CDR1 SEHNR and CDR2 FQNEAQ (reference sequence). The CDR3 consists of 16 residues. Trimming removed 5 bases from V and 0 bases from J, with 14 bases in between. All three twin pairs grew up together with likely shared infections and vaccines.

This receptor was taken from a woman between 18 and 55 years old in good health. Material for sequencing was PBMCs. This chain uses TRBV7-9 with TRBJ2-1; D gene unclear. CDR3 coding DNA: TGTGCCAGCAGCCCAATGGGCGGTCCCTCCTACAATGAGCAGTTCTTC. Translating gives CASSPMGGPSYNEQFF.